This TCR beta chain emerged from a study of cytomegalovirus exposure and HLA in healthy donors. The V gene lost 2 bases and the J gene lost 4 bases, with 12 bases spanning the gap. The length of the CDR3 is 15 residues. Germline values: CDR1 SGHRS, CDR2 YFSETQ. This clone was counted a single time. Researchers ran the PCR with 60 Vbeta and 13 Jbeta primers. The table came from immunoSEQ multiplex PCR; TCRdb's copy has only in-frame clones and leaves some out. The data show under 40,000 clones, 80% seen once. This TCR was sampled from a male donor in good health and CMV-seronegative. This chain uses TRBV5-1 with TRBJ2-2; D is possibly TRBD2 (5 bases). The sequenced sample consisted of PBMCs. The DNA of the CDR3 is TGCGCCAGCAGCTTAGAGGGTATGAGCACCGGGGAGCTGTTTTTT. This gives the protein CASSLEGMSTGELFF.